This T cell receptor (beta chain) was sequenced during a study of blood T cell repertoires in COVID-19. Assay: immunoSEQ multiplex PCR; the TCRdb copy retains only in-frame clones and omits some. The sample records approximately 110,000 clones, roughly 85% being singletons. This CDR3 spans 14 amino acids. V lost 3 bases and J lost 5; bases outside the gene matches: 7. Germline assignment: CDR1 SGHDT and CDR2 YYEEEE. The sequence was collected from an elderly woman with acute or convalescent COVID-19. The rearrangement uses TRBV5-6 and TRBJ1-1; 7 bases align to TRBD1. Sequencing input: peripheral blood. CDR3 protein: CASSSQGRVTEAFF. The CDR3 DNA reads as TGTGCCAGCAGCTCACAGGGGCGGGTGACTGAAGCTTTCTTT.